This is a list of T cell receptor beta chains from one sample in a study of T cell responses to AZD1222 COVID-19 vaccine. TCRdb's copy holds only in-frame clones and misses some; the assay was immunoSEQ multiplex PCR. The data contain 120,000 to 150,000 clones, approximately 90% of them seen just once; the ten biggest clones take up approximately 4.5%. Material: peripheral blood, obtained on day 0 of AZD1222 vaccination. The receptors were gathered from an adult in good health. Both conserved end residues are part of each CDR3. D genes are given only for firm matches. Not all rows give a size; the values are once, few, many and, for expanded clones, a class.

.	TRBV27	.	TRBJ2-3	CASRARGSTDTQYF	TGTGCCAGCAGGGCAAGGGGCAGCACAGATACGCAGTATTTT
TRBD2	TRBV27	.	TRBJ2-7	CASSFASGRYLEQYF	TGTGCCAGCAGTTTTGCTAGCGGGCGGTATTTAGAGCAGTACTTC
TRBD1	TRBV14	.	TRBJ1-1	CASSQEGQGADTEAFF	TGTGCCAGCAGCCAAGAGGGCCAGGGGGCCGACACTGAAGCTTTCTTT
TRBD1	TRBV5-1	.	TRBJ1-2	CASSRDRGPNYGYTF	TGCGCCAGCAGCCGGGACAGGGGTCCTAACTATGGCTACACCTTC
.	TRBV11-2	.	TRBJ1-1	CASNLQGNTEAFF	TGTGCCAGCAACCTACAGGGCAACACTGAAGCTTTCTTT
TRBD1	TRBV2	.	TRBJ1-6	CASSPGQGRNSPLHF	TGTGCCAGCAGTCCGGGACAGGGGCGTAATTCACCCCTCCACTTT
.	TRBV13	.	TRBJ1-1	CASSLLGENTEAFF	TGTGCCAGCAGCTTATTAGGGGAGAACACTGAAGCTTTCTTT
.	TRBV19	.	TRBJ2-7	CASSILTDGFYEQYF	TGTGCCAGTAGTATCCTTACCGACGGATTCTACGAGCAGTACTTC
TRBD1	TRBV5-1	few	TRBJ1-2	CASSLGTGRGLYGYTF	TGCGCCAGCAGCTTGGGGACTGGCAGGGGGCTCTATGGCTACACCTTC
.	TRBV7-9	once	TRBJ2-5	CASSSGTGPKTQYF	TGTGCCAGCAGCTCCGGAACAGGGCCGAAGACCCAGTACTTC
TRBD2	TRBV10-3	.	TRBJ2-5	CAISAGTSGAIETQYF	TGTGCCATCAGTGCTGGGACTAGCGGGGCTATCGAGACCCAGTACTTC
TRBD2	TRBV7-2	few	TRBJ2-3	CASSLDLAGYTDTQYF	TGTGCCAGCAGCTTAGATCTAGCGGGGTACACAGATACGCAGTATTTT
.	TRBV7-9	.	TRBJ1-2	CASSLGPDRGYTF	TGTGCCAGCAGCTTGGGACCGGATCGCGGCTACACCTTC
TRBD2	TRBV4-1	.	TRBJ2-3	CASSRGAGVMKSTDTQYF	TGCGCCAGCAGCCGGGGAGCGGGAGTGATGAAGAGCACAGATACGCAGTATTTT
.	TRBV19	.	TRBJ1-5	CASRTTSGSSTPQHF	TGTGCCAGTAGGACCACCTCGGGGTCGTCCACGCCCCAGCATTTT
TRBD1	TRBV6-5	.	TRBJ2-7	CASSYSTGQTYEQYF	TGTGCCAGCAGTTACTCGACGGGACAGACCTACGAGCAGTACTTC
.	TRBV7-9	.	TRBJ1-2	CASSLEGQGYGYTF	TGTGCCAGCAGCTTAGAAGGGCAGGGCTATGGCTACACCTTC
.	TRBV12-3/TRBV12-4	few	TRBJ1-4	CASRGFNEKLFF	TGTGCCAGCAGGGGGTTTAATGAAAAACTGTTTTTT
TRBD1	TRBV2	.	TRBJ1-2	CASTPGQGHYGYTF	TGTGCCAGCACCCCGGGACAGGGGCACTATGGCTACACCTTC
.	TRBV30	.	TRBJ1-1	CAWSVRGQWNTEAFF	TGTGCCTGGAGTGTACGAGGACAATGGAACACTGAAGCTTTCTTT
.	TRBV7-9	.	TRBJ2-6	CASSQPVGHSSGANVLTF	TGTGCCAGCAGCCAGCCGGTAGGGCATAGCTCTGGGGCCAACGTCCTGACTTTC
.	TRBV5-1	.	TRBJ2-7	CASRRDLSSYEQYF	TGCGCCAGCAGGCGTGACCTGAGCTCCTACGAGCAGTACTTC
.	TRBV12-3/TRBV12-4	.	TRBJ2-1	CASSSASVIEQFF	TGTGCCAGCAGTTCAGCAAGCGTAATTGAGCAGTTCTTC
TRBD1	TRBV15	.	TRBJ1-2	CATVRDRTNYGYTF	TGTGCCACCGTCAGGGACAGAACTAACTATGGCTACACCTTC
TRBD2	TRBV7-8	.	TRBJ2-3	CASSSRSGGRTDTQYF	TGTGCCAGCAGCTCCCGTAGCGGGGGTCGCACAGATACGCAGTATTTT
TRBD1	TRBV6-6	.	TRBJ1-2	CASSVDRGRYGYTF	TGTGCCAGCAGTGTGGACAGGGGAAGGTATGGCTACACCTTC
.	TRBV5-1	.	TRBJ2-7	CASSPDGGRVGEQYF	TGCGCCAGCAGCCCGGACGGGGGTCGTGTGGGCGAGCAGTACTTC
TRBD1	TRBV18	.	TRBJ2-3	CASSPGTAPTDTQYF	TGTGCCAGCTCACCTGGGACAGCACCTACAGATACGCAGTATTTT
.	TRBV5-4	few	TRBJ2-1	CASSLVAGDEWGNEQFF	TGTGCCAGCAGCTTGGTGGCAGGAGACGAATGGGGCAATGAGCAGTTCTTC
TRBD1	TRBV7-8	once	TRBJ1-5	CASSQQGAGGNQPQHF	TGTGCCAGCAGCCAACAGGGGGCAGGCGGCAATCAGCCCCAGCATTTT
.	TRBV28	.	TRBJ2-7	CASTPGIFRGRNEQYF	TGTGCCAGCACCCCGGGAATTTTTCGGGGGCGCAACGAGCAGTACTTC
TRBD1	TRBV5-5	.	TRBJ1-5	CASSSGTAINQPQHF	TGTGCCAGCAGCTCCGGGACAGCGATCAATCAGCCCCAGCATTTT
.	TRBV6-2/TRBV6-3	.	TRBJ2-4	CASSYNAGGQDF	TGTGCCAGCAGTTATAATGCCGGAGGGCAGGACTTC
TRBD1	TRBV3-1/TRBV3-2	.	TRBJ2-3	CASSQRDRALGDTQYF	TGTGCCAGCAGCCAGCGGGACAGGGCCCTCGGGGATACGCAGTATTTT
.	TRBV12-3/TRBV12-4	once	TRBJ2-7	CASSFGTRVEQYF	TGTGCCAGCAGTTTCGGGACGAGGGTCGAGCAGTACTTC
TRBD1	TRBV25-1	.	TRBJ1-6	CASSERGPSYNSPLHF	TGTGCCAGCAGTGAAAGGGGGCCCTCCTATAATTCACCCCTCCACTTT
.	TRBV7-2	.	TRBJ2-3	CASSYSGISTDTQYF	TGTGCCAGCAGCTACTCGGGGATTAGCACAGATACGCAGTATTTT
.	TRBV15	.	TRBJ1-1	CATSRDELGRESFF	TGTGCCACCAGCAGAGATGAGTTGGGCAGGGAATCTTTCTTT
.	TRBV6-6	.	TRBJ1-4	CASSPQGGNEKLFF	TGTGCCAGCAGCCCACAGGGCGGGAATGAAAAACTGTTTTTT
.	TRBV5-1	.	TRBJ1-2	CASSLSGNYGYTF	TGCGCCAGCAGCTTATCCGGTAACTATGGCTACACCTTC
.	TRBV5-1	.	TRBJ1-1	CASTRELSNTEAFF	TGCGCCAGCACCCGTGAGCTCTCGAACACTGAAGCTTTCTTT
TRBD1	TRBV7-9	.	TRBJ1-5	CASSPRQGMANQPQHF	TGTGCCAGCAGCCCACGACAGGGGATGGCCAATCAGCCCCAGCATTTT
TRBD1	TRBV5-8	.	TRBJ1-4	CASSLGSGQGEEKLFF	TGTGCCAGCAGCTTGGGTTCGGGACAGGGGGAAGAAAAACTGTTTTTT
.	TRBV27	.	TRBJ2-7	CASGSGSTYEQYF	TGTGCCAGCGGGTCCGGGAGCACGTACGAGCAGTACTTC
.	TRBV12-5	.	TRBJ1-4	CASARDSGNEKLFF	TGTGCTAGCGCCCGGGATTCAGGGAATGAAAAACTGTTTTTT
.	TRBV6-5	.	TRBJ2-7	CASSPRSYEQYF	TGTGCCAGCAGTCCCAGGAGCTACGAGCAGTACTTC